The T cell receptor (beta chain) described here comes from a study of cytomegalovirus exposure and HLA in healthy donors. Vbeta (60) and Jbeta (13) primers were used in the PCR. This table comes from immunoSEQ multiplex PCR, and its TCRdb copy is limited to in-frame clones, with some not included. The table has 110,000 to 150,000 clones, 80% to 85% seen once. For this clone: Its antigen is unidentified.

General observations from the study: Presence/absence analyses supposed approximately even sequencing depth among donors. The authors later found HLA-associated TCR beta chains more clonally expanded than equally common others. Cytomegalovirus association was listed for around 180 TCR beta chains.

Healthy donors of bone marrow made up the group. The sequence derives from a boy younger than 10 in good health and CMV-seronegative. Sequencing used PBMCs.

The CDR3 loop is CASGFKGQPQHF. The CDR3 nucleotides read TGTGCTAGTGGTTTCAAGGGGCAGCCCCAGCATTTT. The chain is built from TRBV12-5 and TRBJ1-5, with a weak D call TRBD1 (5 bases). Deletions cut 3 bases from V and 7 bases from J, with 7 bases between. CDR3 size: 12 residues. Looked up from germline, CDR1 is LGHNT and CDR2 is FRNRAP.